The 31 T cell receptor beta chains in this list originate from one sample, sequenced in a study of blood T cell repertoires in COVID-19. Libraries were prepared by immunoSEQ multiplex PCR; TCRdb keeps only in-frame clonotypes and omits some of them. The table includes about 190,000 clones, more than 70% detected once. The sequencing sample was made of peripheral blood. These receptors originate from a woman aged 40 to 49 who had recovered from COVID-19.

The rearrangement links TRBV2 to TRBJ1-1; D call uncertain. The CDR3 contains 13 residues. Germline V lookup: CDR1 SNHLY, CDR2 FYNNEI. Trimming took 6 bases from V and 1 from J, leaving 9 bases between them. The CDR3 loop is CASRVEGNTEAFF. CDR3 bases: TGTGCCAGCAGGGTCGAGGGGAACACTGAAGCTTTCTTT. The variable domain in full, with the rest retrieved from reference TRBV2 and TRBJ1-1, is EPEVTQTPSHQVTQMGQEVILRCVPISNHLYFYWYRQILGQKVEFLVSFYNNEISEKSEIFDDQFSVERPDGSNFTLKIRSTKLEDSAMYFCASRVEGNTEAFFGQGTRLTVV.

The J gene is TRBJ2-7, the V gene TRBV6-5; TRBD2 matches at 8 bases. V gave up 2 bases and J gave up 0 bases; unmatched junction bases: 3. The CDR3 covers 15 residues. CDR1 and CDR2 (germline): MNHEY, SVGAGI. The CDR3: CASSYGGTSSYEQYF. For the CDR3, the DNA is TGTGCCAGCAGTTACGGAGGGACTAGCTCCTACGAGCAGTACTTC.

The chain employs TRBV9 and TRBJ2-4; tentative D call: TRBD1 (6 bases). The V gene lost 3 bases and the J gene lost 4 bases, with 17 bases spanning the gap. The CDR3 covers 16 residues. CDR1 SGDLS and CDR2 YYNGEE come from the germline V gene. The CDR3 bases are TGTGCCAGCAGCGCCGAAACAGGGAATTCAAAAAACATTCAGTACTTC. Protein product: CASSAETGNSKNIQYF.

A word on this clone: This CDR3 is also generated by other DNA sequences in the sample. CDR3 loop: CSARQGYEQYF. The DNA of the CDR3 is TGCAGTGCCAGACAGGGGTACGAGCAGTACTTC. The V call is TRBV20-1, the J call TRBJ2-7; 8 bases fit TRBD1. The ends lost 6 bases at V and 4 bases at J; junction bases unmatched: 2. Germline CDR1 and CDR2: DFQATT and SNEGSKA (reference sequence). CDR3 size: 11 residues.

The gene calls are TRBV29-1 and TRBJ2-1, with 14 bases identical to TRBD2. Germline V CDR1 and CDR2: SQVTM, ANQGSEA. J gave up 4 bases and V 6 bases, and 8 bases lay outside the gene matches. The CDR3 has 16 residues. The CDR3 DNA follows: TGCAGCGTGGACGGCGGGACTAGCGGGAGATACAATGAGCAGTTCTTC. This translates into CSVDGGTSGRYNEQFF.

The table lists this clone with a count of one. The chain couples TRBV2 to TRBJ2-1; D possibly corresponds to TRBD1 (5 bases). V dropped 4 bases and J dropped 8 bases, with 18 bases sitting between them. This CDR3 region has 15 residues. CDR1 and CDR2 from the germline V gene are SNHLY and FYNNEI. The CDR3 reads CASSGGAYIGDEQFF. The CDR3 DNA follows: TGTGCCAGCAGTGGAGGTGCTTATATAGGGGATGAGCAGTTCTTC.

This clone has only a few counts. The rearrangement links TRBV9 to TRBJ1-1; D remains ambiguous. Germline CDR1 SGDLS, CDR2 YYNGEE. This CDR3 has 10 amino acids. For the CDR3, the DNA is TGTCGAAGAGTGTACACTGAAGCTTTCTTT. This gives the protein CRRVYTEAFF.

This chain links TRBV4-2 with TRBJ1-1; TRBD1 might be the D (6 bases). This CDR3 contains 15 residues. V shed 4 bases and J shed 1 base, with 13 bases lying between them. The V gene's germline CDR1 is LGHNA and CDR2 YNFKEQ. The CDR3 DNA reads as TGTGCCAGCAGCCGAAACCCGACAGGGAACACTGAAGCTTTCTTT. Translating it yields CASSRNPTGNTEAFF.

J is TRBJ1-6 and V is TRBV29-1; 7 positions agree with TRBD1. V trimming: 6 bases; J trimming: 7 bases; junction bases outside the gene matches: 12. Germline values: CDR1 SQVTM, CDR2 ANQGSEA. The CDR3 extends over 15 amino acids. The CDR3 here is CSVDERGLLNSPLHF. In DNA form, the CDR3 reads TGCAGCGTCGATGAGAGGGGGCTTTTGAATTCACCCCTCCACTTT.

This chain uses TRBV29-1 with TRBJ2-1; TRBD2 agrees at 10 bases. The CDR3 loop spans 16 amino acids. Losses at the gene ends were 4 bases for V and 6 bases for J; bases not matched to a gene: 12. Germline loops: CDR1 SQVTM, CDR2 ANQGSEA. This chain's CDR3 is CSVGPPSGSSGNEQFF. The CDR3, as DNA: TGCAGCGTTGGCCCCCCTAGCGGGAGTTCGGGCAATGAGCAGTTCTTC.

The chain is built from TRBV6-1 and TRBJ2-7; 9 nucleotides align to TRBD2. From germline, CDR1 is MNHNS and CDR2 SASEGT. The CDR3 runs 16 residues. The V gene end was trimmed by 3 bases and the J gene end by 5 bases; junction bases not matched to a gene: 11. CDR3 coding DNA: TGTGCCAGCAGTGACCGCGCGGCTAGCGGGATCAACGAGCAGTACTTC. This codes for CASSDRAASGINEQYF.

The J gene is TRBJ2-3, the V gene TRBV30; D gene ambiguous. Trimming removed 0 bases from V and 4 bases from J, with 14 bases in between. The CDR3 contains 15 residues. Germline CDR1 is GTSNPN and CDR2 is SVGIG (reference sequence). CDR3 in amino acids: CAWSVLSPPSDTQYF. The DNA of the CDR3 is TGTGCCTGGAGTGTACTCTCTCCCCCGTCAGATACGCAGTATTTT.

The V gene is TRBV29-1, the J gene TRBJ2-3; no reliable D call. Trimming cost V 7 bases and J 3 bases, with 11 bases left between them. The CDR3 contains 12 residues. Germline V gene sequence: CDR1 SQVTM, CDR2 ANQGSEA. The CDR3 is CSAQTVTDTQYF. The CDR3 DNA is TGCAGCGCCCAAACAGTGACAGATACGCAGTATTTT.

V is TRBV7-9 and J is TRBJ2-3, with 12 bases lining up with TRBD2. CDR1 and CDR2 (germline): SEHNR, FQNEAQ (reference sequence). The CDR3 is made up of 17 amino acids. V was pared by 5 bases and J by 2 bases, with 8 bases of the junction left unmatched. The CDR3 is CASSARTSGAYTDTQYF. CDR3 nucleotides: TGTGCCAGCAGCGCACGGACTAGCGGGGCATACACAGATACGCAGTATTTT.

The chain joins TRBV7-9 to TRBJ2-2, with TRBD1 as a possible D gene (6 bases). CDR1 and CDR2 from the germline V gene are SEHNR and FQNEAQ (reference sequence). V was cut by 5 bases and J by 6 bases, with 13 bases left in between. CDR3 length equals 14 residues. The CDR3: CASSPPGVPGELFF. In DNA form, the CDR3 reads TGTGCCAGCAGCCCCCCAGGGGTGCCCGGGGAGCTGTTTTTT.

The chain links TRBV4-2 to TRBJ2-2; a weak D match, TRBD1 (7 bases). This CDR3 is 20 amino acids long. The V and J ends lost 0 bases and 3 bases respectively, with 23 bases between them. Germline CDR1 LGHNA, CDR2 YNFKEQ. The CDR3 reads CASSQDRGVQGEWYTGELFF. The CDR3 bases are TGTGCCAGCAGCCAAGATAGGGGGGTTCAGGGGGAGTGGTACACCGGGGAGCTGTTTTTT.

The genes are TRBV5-4 and TRBJ2-3; possibly TRBD2 for D (7 bases). V gave up 0 bases and J gave up 0 bases, with 17 bases separating them. Germline-derived CDR1 and CDR2 are SGHNT and YYREEE (reference sequence). This CDR3 is built from 18 residues. The CDR3 coding sequence is TGTGCCAGCAGCTTGGCAGGGGCTAGCGGTACTAGCACAGATACGCAGTATTTT. This encodes CASSLAGASGTSTDTQYF.

A single count supports this clone. This chain's CDR3 is CASSRGLDRDEQYF. CDR3 coding DNA: TGTGCCAGCAGCAGGGGCCTAGACAGGGACGAGCAGTACTTC. This sequence joins TRBV7-2 and TRBJ2-7; the match to TRBD1 covers 7 bases. V dropped 5 bases and J dropped 5; count of bases not matched to a gene: 9. This CDR3 contains 14 residues. Germline V CDR1 and CDR2: SGHTA, FQGNSA.

The chain joins TRBV6-2 or TRBV6-3 to TRBJ1-5; unclear D gene. The CDR3 has 18 residues. V lost 3 bases, J lost 0 bases, and 18 bases lay in between. Germline V gene data show CDR1 as MNHEY and CDR2 as SVGEGT. The CDR3 protein is CASSYLTKGLYSNQPQHF. The CDR3 region has the DNA TGTGCCAGCAGTTATCTTACCAAAGGACTCTATAGCAATCAGCCCCAGCATTTT.

The rearrangement uses TRBV10-3 and TRBJ1-5, with TRBD1 matching 8 bases. Germline CDR1 ENHRY, CDR2 SYGVKD. Losses at the gene ends were 2 bases for V and 5 bases for J; bases not matched to a gene: 8. The CDR3 sequence is 16 residues long. This chain's CDR3 is CAISEGTGARYQPQHF. CDR3 in DNA: TGTGCCATCAGTGAGGGGACAGGCGCGCGGTATCAGCCCCAGCATTTT.

This clone has only one observation. The genes are TRBV12-5 and TRBJ2-5; TRBD1 matches at 9 bases. Looked up from germline, CDR1 is LGHNT and CDR2 is FRNRAP. With V trimmed by 5 bases and J by 5 bases, 9 bases remained unmatched. CDR3 length: 15 amino acids. The CDR3 loop reads CASGIWGQGGETQYF. DNA of the CDR3: TGTGCTAGTGGTATCTGGGGACAGGGAGGTGAGACCCAGTACTTC.

The table lists this clone with a count of one. CDR3 amino acids: CASNLQGAGSNQPQHF. The CDR3 DNA is TGTGCCAGCAATTTACAGGGGGCGGGAAGCAATCAGCCCCAGCATTTT. The chain links TRBV6-6 to TRBJ1-5, with TRBD1 matching over 9 bases. From germline, CDR1 is MNHNY and CDR2 SVGAGI (reference sequence). V was pared by 7 bases and J by 1 base, with 8 bases of the junction left unmatched. The CDR3 is 16 residues long.

This rearrangement joins TRBV5-8 to TRBJ1-1; D may be TRBD1 (5 bases). Germline V CDR1 and CDR2: SGHTS, YDEGEE. Trimming stripped 4 bases from V and 0 bases from J, with 10 bases between. This CDR3 is 14 amino acids long. CDR3: CASSSRQMNTEAFF. The CDR3 DNA reads as TGTGCCAGCAGCAGCCGACAGATGAACACTGAAGCTTTCTTT.

The rearrangement uses TRBV12-5 and TRBJ1-2, with D tentatively TRBD1 (6 bases). In germline, CDR1 is LGHNT, CDR2 FRNRAP. The CDR3 covers 15 residues. V was shortened by 1 base and J by 2 bases, with 11 bases between the two germline ends. DNA of the CDR3: TGTGCTAGTGGTTTGGGCCTGGACAGAAACTATGGCTACACCTTC. Translating gives CASGLGLDRNYGYTF. Complete variable domain (other parts from reference TRBV12-5 and TRBJ1-2): DARVTQTPRHKVTEMGQEVTMRCQPILGHNTVFWYRQTMMQGLELLAYFRNRAPLDDSGMPKDRFSAEMPDATLATLKIQPSEPRDSAVYFCASGLGLDRNYGYTFGSGTRLTVV.

The chain employs TRBV12-3 or TRBV12-4 and TRBJ2-7, with unresolved D. Deletions cut 3 bases from V and 3 bases from J, with 3 bases between. The CDR3 is 11 residues long. The CDR3 region has the DNA TGTGCCAGCAGTTTCAACTACGAGCAGTACTTC. It encodes CASSFNYEQYF.

The rearrangement links TRBV21-1 to TRBJ1-4. TRBV21-1 is a pseudogene segment. There are 16 residues in the CDR3. The CDR3 sequence: CASSKEWGVLREKLFF. CDR3 DNA: TGTGCCAGCAGCAAAGAGTGGGGAGTCTTACGAGAAAAACTGTTTTTT.

The chain carries TRBV20-1 and TRBJ2-1; D is possibly TRBD2 (6 bases). The CDR3 consists of 14 residues. V was clipped by 3 bases and J by 7 bases, with 16 bases between them. In germline, CDR1 is DFQATT, CDR2 SNEGSKA (reference sequence). The CDR3 sequence is CSASFGRSVNEQFF. CDR3 sequence (DNA): TGCAGTGCTAGTTTCGGGAGATCGGTGAATGAGCAGTTCTTC.

The chain carries TRBV29-1 and TRBJ2-7, with D tentatively TRBD1 (6 bases). The CDR3 is made up of 14 amino acids. V lost 6 bases and J 3 bases, leaving 18 bases between the germline ends. CDR1 and CDR2 (germline): SQVTM, ANQGSEA. Here the CDR3 DNA reads TGCAGCGTCGTGGGGGCAGACCCACTCTACGAGCAGTACTTC. It yields the protein CSVVGADPLYEQYF.

The gene calls are TRBV4-1 and TRBJ1-1, with TRBD1 as a possible D gene (5 bases). The germline CDR1 and CDR2 sequences are MGHRA and YSYEKL. V dropped 0 bases and J dropped 1 base, with 18 bases sitting between them. This CDR3 comprises 18 residues. CDR3: CASSQDLPGRRGNTEAFF. As DNA, the CDR3 is TGCGCCAGCAGCCAAGATCTCCCGGGCAGGAGGGGGAACACTGAAGCTTTCTTT.

The rearrangement uses TRBV19 and TRBJ2-3, with TRBD2 matching 10 bases. The CDR3 contains 17 residues. Trimming at V came to 3 bases and at J to 0 bases, leaving 6 bases not matched to a gene. Germline V gene sequence: CDR1 LNHDA, CDR2 SQIVND (reference sequence). The CDR3: CASSILLAGASTDTQYF. CDR3 coding DNA: TGTGCCAGTAGTATCCTCCTAGCGGGGGCGAGCACAGATACGCAGTATTTT.

The chain employs TRBV7-9 and TRBJ2-2, with D perhaps matching TRBD2 (6 bases). The CDR3 contains 15 residues. CDR1 SEHNR and CDR2 FQNEAQ come from the germline V gene (reference sequence). Between the trimmed V and J ends, which lost 7 bases and 1 base, there was a span of 13 bases. The CDR3 reads CASTAAGRNTGELFF. The CDR3 DNA is TGTGCCAGCACCGCCGCGGGGCGGAACACCGGGGAGCTGTTTTTT.